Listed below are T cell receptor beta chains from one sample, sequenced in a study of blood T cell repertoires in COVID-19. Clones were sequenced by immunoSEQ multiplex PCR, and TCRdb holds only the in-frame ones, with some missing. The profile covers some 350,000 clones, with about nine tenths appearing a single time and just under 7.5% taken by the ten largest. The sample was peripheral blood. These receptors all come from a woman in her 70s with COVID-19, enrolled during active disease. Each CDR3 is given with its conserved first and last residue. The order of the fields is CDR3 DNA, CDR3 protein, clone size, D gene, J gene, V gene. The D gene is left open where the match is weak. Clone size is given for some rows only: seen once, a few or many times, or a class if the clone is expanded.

TGTGCCAGCAGTGAAGGGAGGACAGGGTTCGGCTACACCTTC | CASSEGRTGFGYTF | few | TRBD1 | TRBJ1-2 | TRBV2
TGTGCCAGCAGCTCCAGGGTCGGAGAAGGCTACACCTTC | CASSSRVGEGYTF | . | . | TRBJ1-2 | TRBV11-2
TGCAGCGACCTCGTCGGACAGTTCTCTGGAAACACCATATATTTT | CSDLVGQFSGNTIYF | . | . | TRBJ1-3 | TRBV29-1
TGTGCCAGCAGTGAAGTCAGTCGGGGGAATCAGCCCCAGCATTTT | CASSEVSRGNQPQHF | . | . | TRBJ1-5 | TRBV2
TGTGCCAGCAGTTACAGAGAGACAGGGCTGAACACTGAAGCTTTCTTT | CASSYRETGLNTEAFF | . | TRBD1 | TRBJ1-1 | TRBV6-5
TGTGCCAGCTCGTACCCCGGGACTAGCGGCAATGAGCAGTTCTTC | CASSYPGTSGNEQFF | . | TRBD2 | TRBJ2-1 | TRBV6-5
TGTGCCAGCAGTCAGAGCGGGAACACTGAAGCTTTCTTT | CASSQSGNTEAFF | once | . | TRBJ1-1 | TRBV6-2/TRBV6-3
TGTGCCAGCAGCGGAGGGCTCGGTTCACCCCTCCACTTT | CASSGGLGSPLHF | . | . | TRBJ1-6 | TRBV6-6
TGCGCCAGCAGCTTGGGACAGCCGAACACCGGGGAGCTGTTTTTT | CASSLGQPNTGELFF | few | . | TRBJ2-2 | TRBV5-1
TGCGCCAGCAGACAGGGGAACACTGAAGCTTTCTTT | CASRQGNTEAFF | . | . | TRBJ1-1 | TRBV4-1
TGTGCCAGCGTCAATGGACAGAACACTGAAGCTTTCTTT | CASVNGQNTEAFF | . | . | TRBJ1-1 | TRBV7-9
TGTGCCAGCAGCGTAGGACTAGCAAGTGGAGAGACCCAGTACTTC | CASSVGLASGETQYF | . | TRBD2 | TRBJ2-5 | TRBV9
TGTGCCAGCAGTTACACAGGGTTAGGTAATTCACCCCTCCACTTT | CASSYTGLGNSPLHF | . | . | TRBJ1-6 | TRBV28
TGTGCCAGCAGTTACGGGGGGGACACTGAAGCTTTCTTT | CASSYGGDTEAFF | . | . | TRBJ1-1 | TRBV6-5
TGTGCCAGCATTCTCCGGGACACCTACTACGAGCAGTACTTC | CASILRDTYYEQYF | . | . | TRBJ2-7 | TRBV6-5
TGTGCCACCAGTGACCCCTCAGACAGGGGAGGCGAAAAACTGTTTTTT | CATSDPSDRGGEKLFF | . | TRBD1 | TRBJ1-4 | TRBV24-1
TGTGCCAGCAGTTTCTTAGCGGGGGGCACAGATACGCAGTATTTT | CASSFLAGGTDTQYF | once | TRBD2 | TRBJ2-3 | TRBV6-5
TGTGCCACCAGTGATTCGGGGGGAACCGCCTACGAGCAGTACTTC | CATSDSGGTAYEQYF | . | TRBD2 | TRBJ2-7 | TRBV24-1
TGTGCCAGCAGTGTCCCTGGCGGGTTTAGCACAGATACGCAGTATTTT | CASSVPGGFSTDTQYF | . | . | TRBJ2-3 | TRBV2
TGTGCCAGCAGTTTAGGGGTCCGAGGGATATACTCCTACGAGCAGTACTTC | CASSLGVRGIYSYEQYF | . | . | TRBJ2-7 | TRBV28
TGTGCCAGCAACCTACCGGGACAGGTGGGTGAAGCTTTCTTT | CASNLPGQVGEAFF | . | TRBD1 | TRBJ1-1 | TRBV28